This T cell receptor (beta chain) was found in a study of T cell responses to AZD1222 COVID-19 vaccine. The V gene end was trimmed by 5 bases and the J gene end by 0 bases; junction bases not matched to a gene: 1. Germline-derived CDR1 and CDR2 are SGHRS and YFSETQ. The length of the CDR3 is 14 residues. Only in-frame clones appear in the TCRdb table, and some are missing; sequencing was by immunoSEQ multiplex PCR. Seen here are some 140,000 clones, more than 85% observed once, and the top ten hold 2.5% to 4%. The source was peripheral blood, collected on day 0 of AZD1222 vaccination. The TCR was taken from an adult in good health. The V and J genes are TRBV5-1 and TRBJ2-1, with 8 bases fitting TRBD2. The CDR3 region is CASRGTSSYNEQFF. DNA for the CDR3: TGCGCCAGCAGGGGGACTAGCTCCTACAATGAGCAGTTCTTC.